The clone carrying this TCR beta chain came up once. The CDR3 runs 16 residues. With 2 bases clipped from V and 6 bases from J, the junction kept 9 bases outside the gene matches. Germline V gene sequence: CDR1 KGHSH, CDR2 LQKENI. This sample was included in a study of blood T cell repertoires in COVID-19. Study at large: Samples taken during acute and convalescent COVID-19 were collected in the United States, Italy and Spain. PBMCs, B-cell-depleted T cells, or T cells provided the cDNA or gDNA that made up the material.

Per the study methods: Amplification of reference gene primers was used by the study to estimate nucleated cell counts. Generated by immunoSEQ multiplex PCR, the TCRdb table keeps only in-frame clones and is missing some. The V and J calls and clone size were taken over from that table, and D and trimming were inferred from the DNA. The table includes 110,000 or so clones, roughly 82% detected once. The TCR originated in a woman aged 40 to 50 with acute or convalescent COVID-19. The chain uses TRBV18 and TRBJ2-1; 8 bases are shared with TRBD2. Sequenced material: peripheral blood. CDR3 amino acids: CASSPTGGLIPNEQFF. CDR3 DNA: TGTGCCAGCTCACCAACGGGGGGGCTTATCCCCAATGAGCAGTTCTTC.